This T cell receptor beta chain emerged from a study of CD8+ T cells in alopecia areata. Notes on the study in general: Researchers report lesional scalp, most notably alopecia totalis/universalis, outstripped normal scalp in clonality. Alphabeta T cells residing in normal skin are also sequenced in scalp samples.

Note on this clone: Its specificity is unknown.

After isolation, RNA underwent reverse transcription to generate cDNA as the sequencing template. Profiled with immunoSEQ multiplex PCR; TCRdb holds only in-frame clones, not every one. The top ten clones hold 10% to 11% of a sample with over 150,000 clones, about 55% of them seen once. Treatment indicated: oral pan-JAK inhibitor, 5-10 mg twice daily. Germline V gene lookup returns CDR1 SGHRS and CDR2 YFSETQ. CDR3 length: 11 amino acids. Trimming cost V 3 bases and J 8 bases, with 8 bases left between them. The rearrangement uses TRBV5-1 and TRBJ1-2; D perhaps matches TRBD1 (5 bases). This receptor was obtained from a human donor with alopecia areata. The sequences come from CD8+ T cells sorted from blood, collected at week 24, from a patient treated with tofacitinib. The CDR3 region is CASSSDTGYTF. CDR3 sequence (DNA): TGCGCCAGCAGCTCGGACACCGGCTACACCTTC.